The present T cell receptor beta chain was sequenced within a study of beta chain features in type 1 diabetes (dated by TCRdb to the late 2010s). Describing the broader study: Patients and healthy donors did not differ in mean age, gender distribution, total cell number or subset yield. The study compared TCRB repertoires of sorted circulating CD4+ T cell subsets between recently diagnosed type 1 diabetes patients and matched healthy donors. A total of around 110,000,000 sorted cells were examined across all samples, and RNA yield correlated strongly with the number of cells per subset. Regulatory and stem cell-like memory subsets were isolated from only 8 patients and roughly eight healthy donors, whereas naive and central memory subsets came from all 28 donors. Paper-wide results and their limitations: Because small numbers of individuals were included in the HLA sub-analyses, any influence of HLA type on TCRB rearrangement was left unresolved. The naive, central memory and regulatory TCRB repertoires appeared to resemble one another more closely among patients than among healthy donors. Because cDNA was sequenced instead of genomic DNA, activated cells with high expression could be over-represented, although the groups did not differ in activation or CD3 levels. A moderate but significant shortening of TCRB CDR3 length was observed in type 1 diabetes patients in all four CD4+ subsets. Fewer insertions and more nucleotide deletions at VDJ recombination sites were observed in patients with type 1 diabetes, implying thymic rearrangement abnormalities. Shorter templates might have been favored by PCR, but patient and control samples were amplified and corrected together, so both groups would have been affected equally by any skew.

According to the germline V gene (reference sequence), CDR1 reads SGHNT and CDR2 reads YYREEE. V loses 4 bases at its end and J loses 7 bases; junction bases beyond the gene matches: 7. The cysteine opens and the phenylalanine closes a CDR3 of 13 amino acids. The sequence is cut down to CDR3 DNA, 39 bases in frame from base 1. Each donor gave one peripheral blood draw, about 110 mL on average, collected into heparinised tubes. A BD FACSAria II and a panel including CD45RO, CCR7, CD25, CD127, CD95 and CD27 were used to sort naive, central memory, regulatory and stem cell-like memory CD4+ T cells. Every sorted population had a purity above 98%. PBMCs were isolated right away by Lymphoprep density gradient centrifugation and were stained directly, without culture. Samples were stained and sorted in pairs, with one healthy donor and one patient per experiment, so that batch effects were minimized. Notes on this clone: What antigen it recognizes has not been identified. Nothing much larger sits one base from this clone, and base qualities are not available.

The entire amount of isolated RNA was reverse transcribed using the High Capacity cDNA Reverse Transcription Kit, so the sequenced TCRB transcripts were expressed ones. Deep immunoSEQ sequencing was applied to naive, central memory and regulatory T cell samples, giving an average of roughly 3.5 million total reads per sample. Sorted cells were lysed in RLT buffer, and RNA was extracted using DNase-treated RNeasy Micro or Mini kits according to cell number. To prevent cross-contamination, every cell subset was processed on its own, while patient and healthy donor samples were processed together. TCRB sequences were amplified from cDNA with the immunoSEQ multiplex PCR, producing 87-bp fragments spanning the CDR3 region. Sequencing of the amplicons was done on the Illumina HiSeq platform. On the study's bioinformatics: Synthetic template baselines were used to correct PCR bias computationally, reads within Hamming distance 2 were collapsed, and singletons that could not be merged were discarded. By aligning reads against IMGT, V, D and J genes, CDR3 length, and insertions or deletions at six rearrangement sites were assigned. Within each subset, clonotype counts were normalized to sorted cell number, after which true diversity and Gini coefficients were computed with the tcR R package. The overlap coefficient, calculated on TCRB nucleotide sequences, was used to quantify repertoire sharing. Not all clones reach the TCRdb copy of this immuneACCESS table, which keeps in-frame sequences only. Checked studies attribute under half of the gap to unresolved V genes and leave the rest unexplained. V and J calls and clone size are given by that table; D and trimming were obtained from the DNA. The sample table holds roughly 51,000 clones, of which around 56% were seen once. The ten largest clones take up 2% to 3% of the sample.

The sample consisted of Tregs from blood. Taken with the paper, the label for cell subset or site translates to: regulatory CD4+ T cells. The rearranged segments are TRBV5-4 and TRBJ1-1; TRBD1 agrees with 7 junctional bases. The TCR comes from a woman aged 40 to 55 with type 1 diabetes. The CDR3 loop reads CASSQEGTVEAFF. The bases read TGTGCCAGCAGCCAGGAAGGGACAGTTGAAGCTTTCTTT.